The 21 T cell receptor beta chains below come from one sample, sequenced in a study of cytomegalovirus exposure and HLA in healthy donors. Only in-frame clones appear in the TCRdb table, and some are missing; sequencing was by immunoSEQ multiplex PCR. The sample has roughly 180,000 clones, approximately 84% seen once. Sequenced sample: PBMCs. These receptors all stem from a man aged 18-30 years in good health and CMV-seropositive.

The V gene is TRBV27, the J gene TRBJ2-7; a possible D gene is TRBD1 (7 bases). Germline CDR1 reads MNHEY; CDR2 reads SMNVEV (reference sequence). Between the trimmed V and J ends, which lost 7 bases and 4 bases, there was a span of 23 bases. The length of the CDR3 is 16 residues. The chain's CDR3 is CASKRGGAGGGYEQYF. The CDR3 region has the DNA TGTGCCAGCAAGAGAGGGGGCGCCGGGGGAGGATACGAGCAGTACTTC.

V is TRBV11-3 and J is TRBJ2-1, with D perhaps matching TRBD2 (6 bases). Deletions cut 4 bases from V and 5 bases from J, with 9 bases between. The CDR3 runs 13 residues. Germline V gene sequence: CDR1 SGHNT, CDR2 YENEEA. The CDR3 nucleotides are TGTGCCAGCAGCTGGACTACCAACAATGAGCAGTTCTTC. It codes for CASSWTTNNEQFF.

This CDR3 reads CASSNFGTSDDYEQYF. In DNA, the CDR3 is TGTGCCAGCAGCAATTTCGGGACTAGCGACGACTACGAGCAGTACTTC. The chain combines TRBV13 with TRBJ2-7; TRBD2 matches at 10 bases. The J segment lost 3 bases and the V segment lost 5 bases, leaving 10 bases of the junction unmatched. CDR3 size: 16 residues. From germline, CDR1 is PRHDT and CDR2 FYEKMQ (reference sequence).

This clone appeared a single time. V gene TRBV9 combines with J gene TRBJ2-3; TRBD2 agrees at 8 bases. From germline, CDR1 is SGDLS and CDR2 YYNGEE. V dropped 4 bases and J dropped 6; count of bases not matched to a gene: 13. CDR3 length: 16 residues. In DNA, the CDR3 is TGTGCCAGCAGCCGAGAATTAGCGGGACAAACGGATACGCAGTATTTT. Amino acids: CASSRELAGQTDTQYF.

The rearrangement joins TRBV5-1 to TRBJ2-5, with D hard to call. The CDR3 runs to 12 residues. Germline loops: CDR1 SGHRS, CDR2 YFSETQ. Trimming pared 4 bases from V and 5 bases from J, leaving 9 bases between. The DNA of the CDR3 is TGCGCCAGCAGCCCAGGTTGGGAGACCCAGTACTTC. Translated: CASSPGWETQYF.

This chain connects TRBV28 to TRBJ2-5; no firm D call. The germline V gene has CDR1 MDHEN and CDR2 SYDVKM. V gave up 3 bases and J gave up 5 bases, with 7 bases separating them. This CDR3 region has 12 residues. The CDR3 reads CASSFPVETQYF. In DNA, the CDR3 is TGTGCCAGCAGTTTCCCAGTGGAGACCCAGTACTTC.

This sequence joins TRBV4-2 and TRBJ2-1; D is ambiguous. Germline V lookup: CDR1 LGHNA, CDR2 YNFKEQ. Trimming took 3 bases from V and 10 from J, leaving 19 bases between them. The CDR3 has 15 residues. This CDR3 reads CASSQQASSQVEQFF. The CDR3 DNA follows: TGTGCCAGCAGCCAGCAGGCCTCTTCCCAGGTAGAGCAGTTCTTC.

The V gene is TRBV28, the J gene TRBJ1-5, with 12 bases aligning to TRBD1. The V gene's germline CDR1 is MDHEN and CDR2 SYDVKM. Losses at the gene ends were 3 bases for V and 6 bases for J; bases not matched to a gene: 9. The CDR3 is made up of 17 amino acids. This chain's CDR3 is CASSFWDRGRAGQPQHF. The CDR3 nucleotides read TGTGCCAGCAGTTTTTGGGACAGGGGGCGAGCGGGTCAGCCCCAGCATTTT.

This chain links TRBV4-3 with TRBJ1-4, with D tentatively TRBD1 (6 bases). CDR3 size: 16 residues. Trimming removed 3 bases at V and 8 bases at J, with 19 bases between. From germline, CDR1 is LGHNA and CDR2 YSLEER. The CDR3 reads CASSQSTGTMGEKLFF. The CDR3 coding sequence is TGCGCCAGCAGCCAGAGTACCGGGACAATGGGCGAAAAACTGTTTTTT.

This chain joins TRBV28 and TRBJ2-4; 7 positions agree with TRBD1. The CDR3 extends over 15 amino acids. Germline V CDR1 and CDR2: MDHEN, SYDVKM. Trimming took 4 bases from V and 5 from J; bases not matched to a gene: 8. CDR3 nucleotide sequence: TGTGCCAGCAGTTCGACAGGGACCGTCGAAAACATTCAGTACTTC. Its translation is CASSSTGTVENIQYF.

V and J are TRBV27 and TRBJ2-6; 10 nucleotides align to TRBD1. This CDR3 has 18 amino acids. The V segment lost 0 bases and the J segment 2 bases; nucleotides outside the gene matches: 4. Per germline, CDR1 MNHEY and CDR2 SMNVEV (reference sequence). CDR3 bases: TGTGCCAGCAGTTTATCAGGGACAGGGGTAACTGGGGCCAACGTCCTGACTTTC. As protein: CASSLSGTGVTGANVLTF.

The chain is built from TRBV15 and TRBJ2-2; D possibly corresponds to TRBD1 (6 bases). The V and J ends lost 1 base and 1 base respectively, with 7 bases between them. This CDR3 is 15 amino acids long. In germline, CDR1 is LNHNV, CDR2 YYDKDF (reference sequence). This CDR3 reads CATSRGGQNTGELFF. Written as DNA, the CDR3 is TGTGCCACCAGCAGAGGGGGACAGAACACCGGGGAGCTGTTTTTT.

The chain combines TRBV15 with TRBJ2-3; D not certain. The germline V and J ends were trimmed by 0 bases and 0 bases, with 10 bases remaining between them. In germline, CDR1 is LNHNV, CDR2 YYDKDF (reference sequence). This CDR3 region has 16 residues. CDR3 residues: CATSREGGPSTDTQYF. CDR3 in DNA: TGTGCCACCAGCAGAGAAGGCGGCCCTAGCACAGATACGCAGTATTTT.

In regard to this clone: A read error may explain this, as a much larger clone is one base away. The chain carries TRBV9 and TRBJ2-7; 8 nucleotides agree with TRBD1. The CDR3 spans 15 residues. Germline V gives CDR1 SGDLS, CDR2 YYNGEE. Trimming took 0 bases from V and 0 from J; bases not matched to a gene: 2. CDR3 sequence: CASSVGTGSSYEQYF. Here the CDR3 DNA reads TGTGCCAGCAGCGTAGGGACAGGGAGCTCCTACGAGCAGTACTTC.

The chain employs TRBV13 and TRBJ2-1; 7 bases align to TRBD2. Germline V gives CDR1 PRHDT, CDR2 FYEKMQ (reference sequence). V lost 4 bases and J lost 2; bases outside the gene matches: 8. The CDR3 totals 16 residues. CDR3 nucleotide sequence: TGTGCCAGCAGCTCCCCCCGACTAGCAGCCTACAATGAGCAGTTCTTC. It specifies CASSSPRLAAYNEQFF.

This clone turned up a few times. The chain employs TRBV11-3 and TRBJ2-7; 8 bases are shared with TRBD1. The length of the CDR3 is 13 residues. Germline V gene data show CDR1 as SGHNT and CDR2 as YENEEA. V lost 5 bases, J lost 1 base, and 1 base stayed unmatched. This CDR3 is CASSGQGSYEQYF. The CDR3 nucleotides read TGTGCCAGCAGCGGACAGGGTTCCTACGAGCAGTACTTC.

The rearrangement uses TRBV27 and TRBJ2-5, with 9 bases matching TRBD2. Germline CDR1 is MNHEY and CDR2 is SMNVEV (reference sequence). This CDR3 spans 15 amino acids. Trimming removed 6 bases from V and 1 base from J; junction bases left unmatched: 6. The CDR3 spells CASSLAGQSQETQYF. The CDR3 DNA sequence: TGTGCCAGCAGCCTAGCGGGACAGAGCCAAGAGACCCAGTACTTC.

This sequence joins TRBV10-3 and TRBJ2-7; TRBD1 matches 8 bases. The V and J ends lost 6 bases and 4 bases, in that order; junction bases with no gene match: 5. The CDR3 sequence is 13 residues long. Germline V gene data show CDR1 as ENHRY and CDR2 as SYGVKD. The CDR3 sequence is CAIRLDRDYEQYF. CDR3 in DNA: TGTGCCATCAGATTGGACAGGGATTACGAGCAGTACTTC.

The J gene is TRBJ2-7, the V gene TRBV28; D gene ambiguous. The ends were cut back, 7 bases at V and 3 bases at J, with 16 bases in the middle. The CDR3 contains 14 residues. Germline CDR1 MDHEN, CDR2 SYDVKM. CDR3 amino acids: CASNPRGSNYEQYF. The DNA of the CDR3 is TGTGCCAGCAACCCCCGAGGATCCAACTACGAGCAGTACTTC.

V and J are TRBV4-3 and TRBJ2-7; 7 bases are a match to TRBD1. This CDR3 comprises 15 residues. In germline, CDR1 is LGHNA, CDR2 YSLEER. J gave up 2 bases and V 2 bases, and 6 bases lay outside the gene matches. As DNA, the CDR3 is TGCGCCAGCAGCCAAACGACAGGGATTACCTACGAGCAGTACTTC. Protein sequence: CASSQTTGITYEQYF.

This chain connects TRBV10-1 to TRBJ2-7; D unclear. The CDR3 consists of 10 residues. Germline-derived CDR1 and CDR2 are WNHNN and SYGVQD (reference sequence). V was trimmed by 7 bases and J by 5 bases, leaving 6 bases between them. CDR3 region: CASTSHEQYF. Here the CDR3 DNA reads TGCGCCAGCACATCCCACGAGCAGTACTTC.